The count of the clone carrying this T cell receptor beta chain is one. This sample was taken from a study of CD8 T cells in Susac syndrome. When the RNA was reverse transcribed, random hexamers were used with an input of about 0.45 to 1 ug. TCRdb passed the immunoSEQ multiplex PCR reads through MiXCR, listing each CDR3 protein once. The profile covers 150,000 to 200,000 distinct CDR3 sequences, with about 91% appearing a single time and roughly 0.08% taken by the ten largest. The CDR3 is 16 amino acids. Per germline, CDR1 SNHLY and CDR2 FYNNEI. The J segment lost 2 bases and the V segment lost 9 bases, leaving 11 bases of the junction unmatched.

The chain is built from TRBV2 and TRBJ2-5; 11 bases line up with TRBD1. This TCR was recovered from a human donor in good health. Sequenced sample: CD4+ T cells from PBMCs. The CDR3 spells CARTTSGTGGQETQYF. The CDR3 DNA reads TGTGCCAGAACAACCTCCGGGACAGGGGGACAAGAGACCCAGTACTTC.